Below, one T cell receptor (beta chain) is given with its context. What it binds is unknown. Germline CDR1 LNHNV, CDR2 YYDKDF (reference sequence). V shed 6 bases, J shed 9 bases, and the junction held 9 bases outside the gene matches. This CDR3 has 15 amino acids. Here immunoSEQ multiplex PCR was the method, and the copy in TCRdb shows in-frame clones only, minus some. The data contain 110,000 to 150,000 clones, 70% to 90% of them singletons. The sample comes from a study of cytomegalovirus exposure and HLA in healthy donors. Findings and limits, study-wide: A list of 150 or so TCR beta chains associated with cytomegalovirus was given.

The donors were members of the 120-subject validation cohort (separate from the approximately 650-subject first cohort). This chain uses TRBV15 with TRBJ2-1; 12 bases are a match to TRBD2. The receptor's source is a woman in her thirties in good health and CMV-seropositive. Material: PBMCs. CDR3 in amino acids: CATSFGLAGGTEQFF. CDR3 DNA: TGTGCCACCAGTTTTGGGCTAGCGGGAGGGACTGAGCAGTTCTTC.